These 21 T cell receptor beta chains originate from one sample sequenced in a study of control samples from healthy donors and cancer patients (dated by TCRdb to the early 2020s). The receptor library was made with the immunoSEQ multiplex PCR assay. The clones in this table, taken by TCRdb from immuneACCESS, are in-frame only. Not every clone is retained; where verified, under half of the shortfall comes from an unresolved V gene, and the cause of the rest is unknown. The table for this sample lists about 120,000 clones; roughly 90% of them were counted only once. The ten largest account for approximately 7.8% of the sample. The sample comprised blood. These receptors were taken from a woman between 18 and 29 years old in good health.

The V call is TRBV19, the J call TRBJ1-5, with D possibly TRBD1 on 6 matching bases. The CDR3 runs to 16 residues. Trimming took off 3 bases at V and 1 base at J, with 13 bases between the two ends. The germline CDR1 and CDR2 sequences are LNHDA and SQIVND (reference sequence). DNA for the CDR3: TGTGCCAGTAGTATGAGGGGGGGCGGGAGCAATCAGCCCCAGCATTTT. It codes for CASSMRGGGSNQPQHF.

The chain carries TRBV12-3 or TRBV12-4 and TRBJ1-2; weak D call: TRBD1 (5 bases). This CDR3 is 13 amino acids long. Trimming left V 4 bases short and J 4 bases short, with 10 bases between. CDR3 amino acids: CASSYRIRYGYTF. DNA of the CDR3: TGTGCCAGCAGTTACAGGATCCGCTATGGCTACACCTTC.

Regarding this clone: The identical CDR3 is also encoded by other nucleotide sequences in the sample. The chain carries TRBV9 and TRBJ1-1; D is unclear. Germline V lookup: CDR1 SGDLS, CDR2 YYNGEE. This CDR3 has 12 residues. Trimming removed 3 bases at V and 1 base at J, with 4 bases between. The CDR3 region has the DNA TGTGCCAGCAGCGGAAGGAACACTGAAGCTTTCTTT. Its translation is CASSGRNTEAFF.

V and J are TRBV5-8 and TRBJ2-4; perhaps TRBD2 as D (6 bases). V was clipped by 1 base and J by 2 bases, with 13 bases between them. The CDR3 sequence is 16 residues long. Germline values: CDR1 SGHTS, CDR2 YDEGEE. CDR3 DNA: TGTGCCAGCAGCTTGAGTCCCCTAGCGTCCAAAAACATTCAGTACTTC. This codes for CASSLSPLASKNIQYF. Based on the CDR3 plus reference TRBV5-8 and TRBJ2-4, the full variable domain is EAGVTQSPTHLIKTRGQQATLRCSPISGHTSVYWYQQALGLGLQFLLWYDEGEERNRGNFPPRFSGRQFPNYSSELNVNALELEDSALYLCASSLSPLASKNIQYFGAGTRLSVL.

The CDR3 DNA reads TGTGCCAGCAGCTCCCTTGGGGGGGACACTGAAGCTTTCTTT. Translated, it gives CASSSLGGDTEAFF. The rearrangement joins TRBV7-6 to TRBJ1-1, with D possibly matching TRBD1 (5 bases). Germline CDR1 is SGHVS and CDR2 is FNYEAQ. The CDR3 extends over 14 amino acids. Trimming took off 4 bases at V and 3 bases at J, with 12 bases between the two ends. Together with reference TRBV7-6 and TRBJ1-1, the CDR3 gives the full variable domain: GAGVSQSPRYKVTKRGQDVALRCDPISGHVSLYWYRQALGQGPEFLTYFNYEAQQDKSGLPNDRFSAERPEGSISTLTIQRTEQRDSAMYRCASSSLGGDTEAFFGQGTRLTVV.

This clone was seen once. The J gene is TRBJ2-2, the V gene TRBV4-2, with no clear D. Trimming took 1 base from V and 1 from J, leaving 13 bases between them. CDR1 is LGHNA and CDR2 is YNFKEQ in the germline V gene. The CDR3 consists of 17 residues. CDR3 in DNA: TGTGCCAGCAGCCAAGGGGCGATGCACGGGAACACCGGGGAGCTGTTTTTT. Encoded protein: CASSQGAMHGNTGELFF.

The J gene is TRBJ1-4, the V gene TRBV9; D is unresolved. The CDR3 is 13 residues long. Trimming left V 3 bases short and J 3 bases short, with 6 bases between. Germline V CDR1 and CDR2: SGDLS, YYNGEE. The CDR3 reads CASSGGPNEKLFF. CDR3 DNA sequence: TGTGCCAGCAGCGGCGGACCTAATGAAAAACTGTTTTTT.

The CDR3 DNA sequence: TGTGCCAGTAGTATTAAGGGCCAGGGTCGCGGCTACACCTTC. Its protein product is CASSIKGQGRGYTF. The J gene is TRBJ1-2, the V gene TRBV19; a weak D match, TRBD1 (5 bases). The CDR3 is 14 amino acids. The V gene lost 3 bases and the J gene lost 8 bases, with 16 bases spanning the gap. Looked up from germline, CDR1 is LNHDA and CDR2 is SQIVND (reference sequence).

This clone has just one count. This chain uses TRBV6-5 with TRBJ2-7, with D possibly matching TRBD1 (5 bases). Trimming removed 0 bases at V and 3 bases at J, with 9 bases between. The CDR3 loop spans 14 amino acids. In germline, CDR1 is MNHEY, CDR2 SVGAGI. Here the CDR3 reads CASSYSAGIYEQYF. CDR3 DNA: TGTGCCAGCAGTTACTCCGCAGGGATCTACGAGCAGTACTTC.

The CDR3 coding sequence is TGTGCCAGCAGTTTAGCGGGAGGGATGTACGAGCAGTACTTC. Its protein product is CASSLAGGMYEQYF. V usage is TRBV6-6 and J usage is TRBJ2-7; 11 nucleotides line up with TRBD2. Germline V gene sequence: CDR1 MNHNY, CDR2 SVGAGI (reference sequence). The CDR3 sequence is 14 residues long. V was clipped by 4 bases and J by 4 bases; unmatched bases: 3.

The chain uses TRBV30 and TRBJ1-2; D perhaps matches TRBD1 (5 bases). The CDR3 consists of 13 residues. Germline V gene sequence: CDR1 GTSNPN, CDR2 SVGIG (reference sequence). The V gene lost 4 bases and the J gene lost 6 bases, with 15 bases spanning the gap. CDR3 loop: CAWKGRTRDGYTF. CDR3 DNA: TGTGCCTGGAAAGGACGGACCAGGGATGGCTACACCTTC.

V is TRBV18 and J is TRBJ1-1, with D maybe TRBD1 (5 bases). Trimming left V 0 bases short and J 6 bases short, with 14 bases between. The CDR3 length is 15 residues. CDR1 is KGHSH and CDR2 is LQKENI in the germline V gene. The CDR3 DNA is TGTGCCAGCTCACCACCGACAGACACTGGCCCTGAAGCTTTCTTT. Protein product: CASSPPTDTGPEAFF.

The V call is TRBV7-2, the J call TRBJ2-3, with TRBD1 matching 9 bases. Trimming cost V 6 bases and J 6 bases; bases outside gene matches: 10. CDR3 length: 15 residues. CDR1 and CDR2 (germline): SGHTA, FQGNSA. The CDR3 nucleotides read TGTGCCAGCAGTCCCGGGACAGGGTCATGGGATACGCAGTATTTT. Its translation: CASSPGTGSWDTQYF.

This CDR3 reads CASSDRPSEKLFF. In nucleotides, the CDR3 is TGTGCCAGCAGTGATAGGCCCTCGGAAAAACTGTTTTTT. The chain recombines TRBV6-1 with TRBJ1-4; no reliable D call. CDR1 is MNHNS, CDR2 SASEGT, per germline. The V gene lost 3 bases and the J gene lost 8 bases, with 10 bases spanning the gap. The CDR3 sequence is 13 residues long.

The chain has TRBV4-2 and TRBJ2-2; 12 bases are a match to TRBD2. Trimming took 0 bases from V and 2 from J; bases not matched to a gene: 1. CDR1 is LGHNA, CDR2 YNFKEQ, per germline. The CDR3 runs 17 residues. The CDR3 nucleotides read TGTGCCAGCAGCCAAGAACTAGCGGGGGGCAACACCGGGGAGCTGTTTTTT. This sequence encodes CASSQELAGGNTGELFF.

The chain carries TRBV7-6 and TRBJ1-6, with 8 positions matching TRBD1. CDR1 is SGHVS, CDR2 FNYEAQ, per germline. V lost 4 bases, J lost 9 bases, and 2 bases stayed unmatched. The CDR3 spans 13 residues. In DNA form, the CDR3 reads TGTGCCAGCAGCTCCACAGGGGGTTCACCCCTCCACTTT. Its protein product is CASSSTGGSPLHF.

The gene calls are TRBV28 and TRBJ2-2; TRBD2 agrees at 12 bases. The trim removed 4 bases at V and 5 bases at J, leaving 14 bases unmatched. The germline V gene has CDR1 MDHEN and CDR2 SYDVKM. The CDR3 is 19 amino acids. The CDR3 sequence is CASSSPHLAGGPWTGELFF. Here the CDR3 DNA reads TGTGCCAGCAGTTCCCCACATCTAGCGGGGGGGCCTTGGACCGGGGAGCTGTTTTTT.

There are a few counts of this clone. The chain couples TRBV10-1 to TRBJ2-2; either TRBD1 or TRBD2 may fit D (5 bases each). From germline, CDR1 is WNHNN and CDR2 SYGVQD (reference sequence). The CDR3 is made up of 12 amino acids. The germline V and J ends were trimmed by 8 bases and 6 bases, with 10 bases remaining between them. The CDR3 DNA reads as TGCGCCAGCCGGGGCACGGCCGGGGAGCTGTTTTTT. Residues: CASRGTAGELFF.

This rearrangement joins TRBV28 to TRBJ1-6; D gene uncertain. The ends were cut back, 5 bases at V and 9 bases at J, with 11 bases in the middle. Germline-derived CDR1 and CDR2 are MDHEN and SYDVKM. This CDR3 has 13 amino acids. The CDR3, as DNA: TGTGCCAGCAGTCCCCGCGTACGTTCACCCCTCCACTTT. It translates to CASSPRVRSPLHF.

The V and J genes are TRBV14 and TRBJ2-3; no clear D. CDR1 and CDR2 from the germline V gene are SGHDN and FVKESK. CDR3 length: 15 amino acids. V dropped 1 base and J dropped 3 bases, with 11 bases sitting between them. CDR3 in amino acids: CASSQGGWWTDTQYF. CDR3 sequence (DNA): TGTGCCAGCAGCCAAGGGGGTTGGTGGACAGATACGCAGTATTTT.

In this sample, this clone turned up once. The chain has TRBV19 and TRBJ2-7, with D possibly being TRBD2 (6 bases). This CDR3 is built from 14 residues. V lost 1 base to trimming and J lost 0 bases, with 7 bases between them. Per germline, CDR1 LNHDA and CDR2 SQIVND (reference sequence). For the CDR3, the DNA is TGTGCCAGTAGTATAGGGAGGGGCTCCTACGAGCAGTACTTC. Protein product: CASSIGRGSYEQYF.